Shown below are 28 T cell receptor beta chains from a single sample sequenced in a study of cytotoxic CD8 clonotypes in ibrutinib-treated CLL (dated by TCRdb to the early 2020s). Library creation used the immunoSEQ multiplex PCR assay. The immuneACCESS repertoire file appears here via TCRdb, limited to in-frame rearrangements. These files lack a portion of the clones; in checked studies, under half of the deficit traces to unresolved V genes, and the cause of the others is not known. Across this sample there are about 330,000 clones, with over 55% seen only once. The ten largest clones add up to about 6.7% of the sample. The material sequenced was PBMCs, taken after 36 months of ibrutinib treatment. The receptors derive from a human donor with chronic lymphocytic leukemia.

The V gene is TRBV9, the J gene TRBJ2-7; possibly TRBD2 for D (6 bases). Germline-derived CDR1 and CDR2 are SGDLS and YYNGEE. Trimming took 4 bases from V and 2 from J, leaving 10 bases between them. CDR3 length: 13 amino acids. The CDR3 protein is CASSKGLPYEQYF. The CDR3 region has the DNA TGTGCCAGCAGCAAGGGACTCCCCTACGAGCAGTACTTC.

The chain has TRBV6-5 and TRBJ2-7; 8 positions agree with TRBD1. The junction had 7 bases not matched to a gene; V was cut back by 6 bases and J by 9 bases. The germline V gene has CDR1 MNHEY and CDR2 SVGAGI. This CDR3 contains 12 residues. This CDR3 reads CASSPTGDAQYF. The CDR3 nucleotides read TGTGCCAGCAGCCCGACAGGGGACGCGCAGTACTTC.

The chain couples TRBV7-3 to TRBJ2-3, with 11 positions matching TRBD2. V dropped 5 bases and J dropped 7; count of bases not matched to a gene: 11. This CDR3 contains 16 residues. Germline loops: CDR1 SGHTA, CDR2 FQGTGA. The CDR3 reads CASSASGTSGPNTQYF. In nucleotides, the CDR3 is TGTGCCAGCAGCGCCTCCGGGACTAGCGGCCCGAATACGCAGTATTTT.

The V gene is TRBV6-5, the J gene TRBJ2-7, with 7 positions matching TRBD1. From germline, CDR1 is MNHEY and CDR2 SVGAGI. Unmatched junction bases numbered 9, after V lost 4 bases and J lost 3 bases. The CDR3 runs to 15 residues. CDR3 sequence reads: CASSSTTGLDYEQYF. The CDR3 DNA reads TGTGCCAGCAGTTCCACGACAGGGCTCGACTACGAGCAGTACTTC.

The CDR3, as DNA: TGTGCCAGCAGCGCAGCAATAGCGGGGGACATCCAAGAGACCCAGTACTTC. Protein product: CASSAAIAGDIQETQYF. J is TRBJ2-5 and V is TRBV9, with TRBD2 identical over 9 bases. This CDR3 spans 17 amino acids. Germline CDR1 and CDR2: SGDLS and YYNGEE. With 3 bases clipped from V and 1 base from J, the junction kept 10 bases outside the gene matches.

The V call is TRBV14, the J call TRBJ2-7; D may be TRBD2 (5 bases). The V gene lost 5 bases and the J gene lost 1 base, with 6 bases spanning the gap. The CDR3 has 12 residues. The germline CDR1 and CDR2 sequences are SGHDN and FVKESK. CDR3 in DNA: TGTGCCAGCAGCGACTATTCCTACGAGCAGTACTTC. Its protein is CASSDYSYEQYF. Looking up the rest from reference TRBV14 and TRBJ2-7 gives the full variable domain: EAGVTQFPSHSVIEKGQTVTLRCDPISGHDNLYWYRRVMGKEIKFLLHFVKESKQDESGMPNNRFLAERTGGTYSTLKVQPAELEDSGVYFCASSDYSYEQYFGPGTRLTVT.

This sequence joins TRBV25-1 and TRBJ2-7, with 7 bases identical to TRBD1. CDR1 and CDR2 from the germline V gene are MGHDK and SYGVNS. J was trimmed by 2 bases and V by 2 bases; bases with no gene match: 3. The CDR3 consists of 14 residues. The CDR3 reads CASSEPDRAYEQYF. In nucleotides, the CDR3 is TGTGCCAGCAGTGAACCAGACAGGGCCTACGAGCAGTACTTC.

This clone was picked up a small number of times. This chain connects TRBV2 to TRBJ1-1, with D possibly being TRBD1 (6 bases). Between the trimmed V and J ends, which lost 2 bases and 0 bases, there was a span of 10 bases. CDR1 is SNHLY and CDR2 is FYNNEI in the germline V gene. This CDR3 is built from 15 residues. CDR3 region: CASSESRGMNTEAFF. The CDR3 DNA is TGTGCCAGCAGTGAATCTAGGGGGATGAACACTGAAGCTTTCTTT.

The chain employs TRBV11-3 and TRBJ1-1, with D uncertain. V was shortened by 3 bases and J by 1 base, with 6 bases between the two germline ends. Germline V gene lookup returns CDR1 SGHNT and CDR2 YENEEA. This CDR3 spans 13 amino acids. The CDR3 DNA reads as TGTGCCAGCAGCTTCAACAGGAACACTGAAGCTTTCTTT. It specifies CASSFNRNTEAFF.

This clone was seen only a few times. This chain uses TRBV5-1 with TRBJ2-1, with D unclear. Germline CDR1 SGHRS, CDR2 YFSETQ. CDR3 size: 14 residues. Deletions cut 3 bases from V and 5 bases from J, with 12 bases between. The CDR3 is CASSSTLVDNEQFF. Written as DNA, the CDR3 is TGCGCCAGCAGCTCCACCTTAGTCGACAATGAGCAGTTCTTC. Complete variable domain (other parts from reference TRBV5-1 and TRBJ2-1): KAGVTQTPRYLIKTRGQQVTLSCSPISGHRSVSWYQQTPGQGLQFLFEYFSETQRNKGNFPGRFSGRQFSNSRSEMNVSTLELGDSALYLCASSSTLVDNEQFFGPGTRLTVL.

The CDR3 spells CASSPEGSGSEQYF. In DNA, the CDR3 is TGTGCCAGCAGCCCCGAAGGGTCTGGGTCCGAGCAGTACTTC. The rearrangement joins TRBV7-2 to TRBJ2-7; no definite D call. Germline CDR1 SGHTA, CDR2 FQGNSA. This CDR3 spans 14 amino acids. Trimming cost V 5 bases and J 6 bases, with 17 bases left between them.

DNA of the CDR3: TGCAGCGTTGAAGAGTTCCAGGGGGCCTACGAGCAGTACTTC. It specifies CSVEEFQGAYEQYF. This chain uses TRBV29-1 with TRBJ2-7; 7 bases are a match to TRBD1. The trim removed 0 bases at V and 2 bases at J, leaving 4 bases unmatched. CDR1 and CDR2 (germline): SQVTM, ANQGSEA. The CDR3 length is 14 residues.

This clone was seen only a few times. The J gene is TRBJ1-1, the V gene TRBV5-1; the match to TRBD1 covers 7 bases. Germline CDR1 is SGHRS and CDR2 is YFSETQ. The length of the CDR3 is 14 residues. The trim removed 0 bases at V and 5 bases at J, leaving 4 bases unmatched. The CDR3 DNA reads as TGCGCCAGCAGCTTGGACAGGGGAAGGACTGAAGCTTTCTTT. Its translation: CASSLDRGRTEAFF.

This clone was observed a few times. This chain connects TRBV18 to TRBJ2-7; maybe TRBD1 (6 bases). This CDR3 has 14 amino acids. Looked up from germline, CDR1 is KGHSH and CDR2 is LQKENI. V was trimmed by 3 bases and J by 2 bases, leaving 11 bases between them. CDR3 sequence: CASSPDRNPYEQYF. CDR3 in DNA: TGTGCCAGCTCACCCGACAGGAACCCCTACGAGCAGTACTTC.

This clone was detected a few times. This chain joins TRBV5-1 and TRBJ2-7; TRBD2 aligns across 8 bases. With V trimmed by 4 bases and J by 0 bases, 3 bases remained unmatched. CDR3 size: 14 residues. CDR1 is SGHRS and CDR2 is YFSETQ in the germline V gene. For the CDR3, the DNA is TGCGCCAGCAGCGGAAGCGGGAGCTCCTACGAGCAGTACTTC. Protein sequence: CASSGSGSSYEQYF.

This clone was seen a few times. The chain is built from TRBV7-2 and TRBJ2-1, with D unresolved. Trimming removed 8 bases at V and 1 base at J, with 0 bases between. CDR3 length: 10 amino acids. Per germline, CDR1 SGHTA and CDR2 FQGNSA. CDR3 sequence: CASSYNEQFF. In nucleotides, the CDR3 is TGTGCCAGCTCCTACAATGAGCAGTTCTTC.

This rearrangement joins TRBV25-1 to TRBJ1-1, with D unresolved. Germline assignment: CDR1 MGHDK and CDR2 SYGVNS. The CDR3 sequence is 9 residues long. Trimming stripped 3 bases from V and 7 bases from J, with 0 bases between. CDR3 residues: CASSDEAFF. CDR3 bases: TGTGCCAGCAGTGATGAAGCTTTCTTT.

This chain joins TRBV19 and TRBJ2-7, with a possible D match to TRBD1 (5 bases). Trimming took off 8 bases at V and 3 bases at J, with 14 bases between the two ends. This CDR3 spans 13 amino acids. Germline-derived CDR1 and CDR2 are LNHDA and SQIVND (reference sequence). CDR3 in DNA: TGTGCCAGTTCCGAGACAGCCTACTACGAGCAGTACTTC. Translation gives CASSETAYYEQYF.

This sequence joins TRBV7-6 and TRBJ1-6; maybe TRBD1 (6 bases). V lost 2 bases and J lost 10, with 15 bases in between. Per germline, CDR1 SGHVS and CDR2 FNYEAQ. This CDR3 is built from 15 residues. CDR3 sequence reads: CASSLWETGKSPLHF. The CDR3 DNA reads TGTGCCAGCAGCTTATGGGAAACAGGGAAGTCACCCCTCCACTTT.

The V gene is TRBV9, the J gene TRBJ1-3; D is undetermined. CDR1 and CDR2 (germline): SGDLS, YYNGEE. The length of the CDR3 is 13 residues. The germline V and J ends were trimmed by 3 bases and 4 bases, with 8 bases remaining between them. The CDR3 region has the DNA TGTGCCAGCAGCGCCTCTAAAGGAAACACCATATATTTT. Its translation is CASSASKGNTIYF.

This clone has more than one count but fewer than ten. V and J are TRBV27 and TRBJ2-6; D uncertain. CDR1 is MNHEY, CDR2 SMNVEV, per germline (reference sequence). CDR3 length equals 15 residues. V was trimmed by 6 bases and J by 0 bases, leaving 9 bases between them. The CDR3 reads CASSRTFSGANVLTF. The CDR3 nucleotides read TGTGCCAGCAGCCGAACGTTCTCTGGGGCCAACGTCCTGACTTTC. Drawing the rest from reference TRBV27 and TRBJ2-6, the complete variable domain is EAQVTQNPRYLITVTGKKLTVTCSQNMNHEYMSWYRQDPGLGLRQIYYSMNVEVTDKGDVPEGYKVSRKEKRNFPLILESPSPNQTSLYFCASSRTFSGANVLTFGAGSRLTVL.

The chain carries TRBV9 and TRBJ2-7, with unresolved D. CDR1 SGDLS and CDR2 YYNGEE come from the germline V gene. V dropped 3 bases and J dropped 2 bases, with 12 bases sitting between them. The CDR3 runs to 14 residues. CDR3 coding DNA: TGTGCCAGCAGCGGACGAGCGAGAACCTACGAGCAGTACTTC. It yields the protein CASSGRARTYEQYF.

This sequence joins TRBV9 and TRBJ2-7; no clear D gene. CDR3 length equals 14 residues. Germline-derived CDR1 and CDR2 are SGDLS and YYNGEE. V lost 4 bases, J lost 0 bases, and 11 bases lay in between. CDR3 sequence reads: CASSPYTSSYEQYF. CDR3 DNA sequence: TGTGCCAGCAGCCCCTACACAAGCTCCTACGAGCAGTACTTC.

In DNA, the CDR3 is TGTGCCAGCAGGAACCGGACAGGGAGGTTAATCTACGAGCAGTACTTC. This codes for CASRNRTGRLIYEQYF. The rearrangement uses TRBV27 and TRBJ2-7, with 8 bases identical to TRBD1. There are 16 residues in the CDR3. Germline CDR1 reads MNHEY; CDR2 reads SMNVEV (reference sequence). Germline trimming cut 6 bases from V and 3 bases from J; bases unmatched to any gene: 13.

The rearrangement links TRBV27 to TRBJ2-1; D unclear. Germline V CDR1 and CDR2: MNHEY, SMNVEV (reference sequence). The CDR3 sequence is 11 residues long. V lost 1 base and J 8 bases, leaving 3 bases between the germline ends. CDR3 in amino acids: CASSLFDEQFF. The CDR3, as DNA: TGTGCCAGCAGTTTATTCGATGAGCAGTTCTTC.

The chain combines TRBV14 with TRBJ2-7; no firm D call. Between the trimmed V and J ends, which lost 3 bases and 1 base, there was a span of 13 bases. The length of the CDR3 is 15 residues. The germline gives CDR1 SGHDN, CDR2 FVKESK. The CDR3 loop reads CASSHLPTISYEQYF. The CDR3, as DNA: TGTGCCAGCAGCCACCTCCCGACCATATCCTACGAGCAGTACTTC.

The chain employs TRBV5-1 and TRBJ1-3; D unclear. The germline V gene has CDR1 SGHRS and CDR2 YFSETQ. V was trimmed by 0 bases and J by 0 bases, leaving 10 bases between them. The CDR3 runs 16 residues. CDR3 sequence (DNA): TGCGCCAGCAGCTTGGAAGGCGGCAGCTCTGGAAACACCATATATTTT. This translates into CASSLEGGSSGNTIYF.

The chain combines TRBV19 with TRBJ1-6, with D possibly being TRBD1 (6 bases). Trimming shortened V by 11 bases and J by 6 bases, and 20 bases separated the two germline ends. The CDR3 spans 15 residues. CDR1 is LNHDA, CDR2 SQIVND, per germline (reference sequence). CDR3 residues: CAARPTTGVNSPLHF. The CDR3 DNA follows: TGTGCCGCCAGACCGACGACAGGAGTTAATTCACCCCTCCACTTT.